These 2 T cell receptor beta chains were all obtained from the same sample, sequenced in a study of T cells in Graves' hyperthyroidism and ophthalmopathy (dated by TCRdb to the late 2010s). The library was obtained by multiplex PCR. The instrument was an Illumina HiSeq 2000. Amplification of TCR beta CDR3 regions was carried out from RNA transcripts. The TCR CDR3 was subjected to a first round of RT-PCR using the HTBI primer set and the Qiagen OneStep RT-PCR kit. In-frame beta chains were kept once TCRdb had trimmed the public reads at Q25 with fastp and called clones with MiXCR. CDR3 protein duplicates are merged, each entry listing the most common genes and DNA. The sample yields under 300,000 distinct CDR3 sequences; roughly 15% were counted once. The ten largest clones add up to around 31% of the sample. Sequencing used blood. All receptors come from a woman aged 50 to 65 with Graves' hyperthyroidism that later progressed to Graves' ophthalmopathy.

This clonotype turned up a few times. The genes are TRBV12-3 or TRBV12-4 and TRBJ1-2, with D tentatively TRBD1 (5 bases). Trimming removed 7 bases at V and 4 bases at J, with 28 bases between. The CDR3 loop spans 18 amino acids. CDR3 region: CASTLRVWGSPDTYGYTF. The DNA of the CDR3 is TGTGCCAGCACCCTTAGGGTGTGGGGGTCTCCGGATACCTATGGCTACACCTTC.

This clonotype was observed at least ten times. The rearrangement joins TRBV19 to TRBJ2-7; possibly TRBD2 for D (6 bases). The CDR3 runs 14 residues. Germline CDR1 is LNHDA and CDR2 is SQIVND (reference sequence). The V end was cut by 3 bases, the J end by 3 bases, with 12 bases between. CDR3 nucleotide sequence: TGTGCCAGTAGTATCCCGGACGGGAGCTACGAGCAGTACTTC. Translating gives CASSIPDGSYEQYF.